These 25 T cell receptor beta chains came from one sample sequenced in a study of CD8+ T cells in alopecia areata (dated by TCRdb to 2016 to 2019). Library generation was performed with the immunoSEQ multiplex PCR assay. RNA was extracted from all samples and reverse transcribed into cDNA as template for TCR sequencing. Not all clones reach the TCRdb copy of this immuneACCESS table, which keeps in-frame sequences only. Checked studies attribute under half of the gap to unresolved V genes and leave the rest unexplained. In all, the sample holds some 110,000 clones, and less than 45% of those were seen once. The ten largest clones capture approximately 2.8% of the sample. The source material was CD4+ T cells sorted from blood. These receptors all stem from a human donor with alopecia areata.

In DNA form, the CDR3 reads TGTGCCTGTAGCGGGAGAGAGACCCAGTACTTC. This codes for CACSGRETQYF. The rearrangement uses TRBV30 and TRBJ2-5; 9 positions match TRBD2. CDR1 is GTSNPN and CDR2 is SVGIG in the germline V gene (reference sequence). The J segment lost 4 bases and the V segment lost 6 bases, leaving 0 bases of the junction unmatched. This CDR3 is built from 11 residues.

The CDR3 nucleotides read TGTGCCAGCAGCTTAGCGCGAAGCACCGGGGAGCTGTTTTTT. Protein: CASSLARSTGELFF. The chain couples TRBV7-2 to TRBJ2-2; D gene unclear. This CDR3 has 14 amino acids. The germline V and J ends were trimmed by 0 bases and 4 bases, with 6 bases remaining between them. Germline V gives CDR1 SGHTA, CDR2 FQGNSA.

This clone was seen more than once but under ten times. The J gene is TRBJ2-7, the V gene TRBV18; maybe TRBD2 (6 bases). This CDR3 contains 13 residues. The ends were cut back, 2 bases at V and 4 bases at J, with 9 bases in the middle. Germline CDR1 and CDR2: KGHSH and LQKENI. The CDR3 reads CASSPSRGYEQYF. For the CDR3, the DNA is TGTGCCAGCTCACCATCTCGGGGGTACGAGCAGTACTTC.

CDR3 residues: CAWNRGENTEAFF. The CDR3 DNA sequence: TGTGCCTGGAACCGAGGGGAGAACACTGAAGCTTTCTTT. The chain recombines TRBV30 with TRBJ1-1; possible D gene TRBD1, 5 bases. Germline V gene sequence: CDR1 GTSNPN, CDR2 SVGIG (reference sequence). Between the trimmed V and J ends, which lost 4 bases and 1 base, there was a span of 10 bases. The CDR3 sequence is 13 residues long.

This clone turned up a few times. The chain employs TRBV29-1 and TRBJ1-5; no clear D. V was clipped by 4 bases and J by 2 bases, with 12 bases between them. Germline V gene sequence: CDR1 SQVTM, CDR2 ANQGSEA. The CDR3 length is 14 residues. CDR3 sequence: CSVAVEVGNQPQHF. The CDR3 DNA reads as TGCAGCGTTGCTGTCGAGGTGGGCAATCAGCCCCAGCATTTT.

This clone showed up just a few times. The chain is built from TRBV7-8 and TRBJ2-1; no clear D. Germline CDR1 reads SGHVS; CDR2 reads FQNEAQ. There are 14 residues in the CDR3. The V end lost 3 bases, the J end lost 10 bases, and 16 bases lay between the germline ends. The CDR3 coding sequence is TGTGCCAGCAGCTTCTCTCGCAATCTCAGGGAGCAGTTCTTC. Translation gives CASSFSRNLREQFF.

This clone was counted only a few times. V usage is TRBV29-1 and J usage is TRBJ1-2; D gene uncertain. This CDR3 region has 11 residues. From germline, CDR1 is SQVTM and CDR2 ANQGSEA. Trimming took off 7 bases at V and 1 base at J, with 7 bases between the two ends. This CDR3 is CSATNNYGYTF. CDR3 DNA: TGCAGCGCAACTAATAACTATGGCTACACCTTC.

In its sample, this clone was seen a few times. The V gene is TRBV5-6, the J gene TRBJ2-6, with D tentatively TRBD2 (5 bases). V lost 4 bases and J 0 bases, leaving 14 bases between the germline ends. The CDR3 loop spans 17 amino acids. CDR1 SGHDT and CDR2 YYEEEE come from the germline V gene. The CDR3 nucleotides read TGTGCCAGCAGCCCGGAATTCACTAGCTCTGGGGCCAACGTCCTGACTTTC. It yields the protein CASSPEFTSSGANVLTF.

The chain uses TRBV7-2 and TRBJ1-2; D remains ambiguous. The CDR3 loop spans 15 amino acids. Germline-derived CDR1 and CDR2 are SGHTA and FQGNSA. Trimming cost V 5 bases and J 4 bases, with 17 bases left between them. In DNA, the CDR3 is TGTGCCAGCAGCCCGCTTTCGCCGGGAGGCTATGGCTACACCTTC. Translated, it gives CASSPLSPGGYGYTF.

The chain couples TRBV29-1 to TRBJ2-1; possibly TRBD1 for D (5 bases). The CDR3 runs to 16 residues. Trimming pared 5 bases from V and 6 bases from J, leaving 23 bases between. Germline CDR1 is SQVTM and CDR2 is ANQGSEA. The CDR3 coding sequence is TGCAGCGTTCCCCCAGGGTCGAATCGAGTAACCAATGAGCAGTTCTTC. This gives the protein CSVPPGSNRVTNEQFF.

V is TRBV29-1 and J is TRBJ1-1; D not certain. The V end was cut by 5 bases, the J end by 5 bases, with 15 bases between. The CDR3 totals 13 residues. Germline CDR1 reads SQVTM; CDR2 reads ANQGSEA. For the CDR3, the DNA is TGCAGCGTTTCGGCTATACTCAAGACTGAAGCTTTCTTT. It is translated as CSVSAILKTEAFF.

Only one count was recorded for this clone. The J gene is TRBJ1-2, the V gene TRBV30; no firm D call. V was cut by 4 bases and J by 14 bases, with 20 bases left in between. CDR3 length: 12 residues. Germline V gene lookup returns CDR1 GTSNPN and CDR2 SVGIG (reference sequence). The CDR3 spells CAWTPGSHKVTF. CDR3 sequence (DNA): TGTGCCTGGACCCCGGGCAGCCACAAGGTTACCTTC.

This chain connects TRBV4-1 to TRBJ2-5; D might be TRBD1 (6 bases). The CDR3 covers 15 residues. V gave up 1 base and J gave up 5 bases, with 14 bases separating them. Germline V gives CDR1 MGHRA, CDR2 YSYEKL. The CDR3 DNA reads as TGCGCCAGCAGCCAAGGGGCCACACAGGGTGAGACCCAGTACTTC. It yields the protein CASSQGATQGETQYF.

This clone showed up just a few times. The rearrangement joins TRBV27 to TRBJ2-5; D is possibly TRBD1 (5 bases). V was pared by 10 bases and J by 3 bases, with 15 bases between. Germline CDR1 MNHEY, CDR2 SMNVEV (reference sequence). The CDR3 covers 13 residues. Here the CDR3 DNA reads TGTGCCACTTCGATCAGGGCTAAAGAGACCCAGTACTTC. Protein product: CATSIRAKETQYF.

The gene calls are TRBV2 and TRBJ2-7, with TRBD1 matching over 9 bases. V trimming: 5 bases; J trimming: 4 bases; junction bases outside the gene matches: 6. CDR3 size: 14 residues. Germline CDR1 reads SNHLY; CDR2 reads FYNNEI. This CDR3 is CASSLQGAGYEQYF. The CDR3 nucleotides read TGTGCCAGCAGTCTACAGGGGGCAGGGTACGAGCAGTACTTC.

This clone was counted only a few times. This sequence joins TRBV28 and TRBJ2-1; 13 bases are a match to TRBD2. This CDR3 comprises 13 residues. Germline trimming cut 10 bases from V and 5 bases from J; bases unmatched to any gene: 2. CDR1 and CDR2 from the germline V gene are MDHEN and SYDVKM. This CDR3 reads CATGTSGNNEQFF. The CDR3 nucleotides read TGTGCCACTGGGACTAGCGGGAACAATGAGCAGTTCTTC.

The chain combines TRBV28 with TRBJ2-1; TRBD2 matches 12 bases. The CDR3 sequence is 15 residues long. V lost 2 bases to trimming and J lost 7 bases; unmatched junction nucleotides: 3. Per germline, CDR1 MDHEN and CDR2 SYDVKM. CDR3: CASSLTSGRTNEQFF. The DNA of the CDR3 is TGTGCCAGCAGTTTAACTAGCGGGAGGACAAATGAGCAGTTCTTC.

This clone turned up a few times. The chain recombines TRBV29-1 with TRBJ1-1; D is unclear. This CDR3 is built from 10 residues. Trimming took off 7 bases at V and 5 bases at J, with 8 bases between the two ends. From germline, CDR1 is SQVTM and CDR2 ANQGSEA. CDR3 loop: CSGTGTEAFF. As DNA, the CDR3 is TGCAGCGGCACCGGGACTGAAGCTTTCTTT.

This clone was recorded a few times. CDR3 residues: CASSLALETQYF. CDR3 nucleotide sequence: TGTGCCAGCAGCTTAGCGCTTGAGACCCAGTACTTC. This chain connects TRBV7-2 to TRBJ2-5; no firm D call. Trimming cost V 0 bases and J 5 bases, with 4 bases left between them. Germline loops: CDR1 SGHTA, CDR2 FQGNSA. This CDR3 has 12 residues.

This chain connects TRBV5-1 to TRBJ1-5, with TRBD1 as a possible D gene (5 bases). CDR1 and CDR2 from the germline V gene are SGHRS and YFSETQ. The ends were cut back, 4 bases at V and 0 bases at J, with 11 bases in the middle. The CDR3 has 15 amino acids. The CDR3 region has the DNA TGCGCCAGCAGCCCCGAGGGGTATAGCAATCAGCCCCAGCATTTT. This codes for CASSPEGYSNQPQHF.

This clone was detected only once. The rearrangement joins TRBV6-6 to TRBJ1-5; 9 positions match TRBD1. Germline CDR1 reads MNHNY; CDR2 reads SVGAGI (reference sequence). J gave up 2 bases and V 2 bases, and 1 base lay outside the gene matches. CDR3 length equals 15 residues. This chain's CDR3 is CASSYRDRGNQPQHF. CDR3 coding DNA: TGTGCCAGCAGTTACCGGGACAGGGGCAATCAGCCCCAGCATTTT.

The chain carries TRBV7-9 and TRBJ1-2; D possibly corresponds to TRBD1 (6 bases). CDR1 and CDR2 (germline): SEHNR, FQNEAQ (reference sequence). There are 14 residues in the CDR3. V lost 6 bases to trimming and J lost 0 bases, with 11 bases between them. CDR3 nucleotides: TGTGCCAGCAGAAATAGGACAGCTAACTATGGCTACACCTTC. Translating gives CASRNRTANYGYTF.

This rearrangement joins TRBV28 to TRBJ1-2; D unclear. CDR1 is MDHEN, CDR2 SYDVKM, per germline. V lost 3 bases and J lost 3, with 5 bases in between. The CDR3 runs to 12 residues. The CDR3 region is CASSFGHYGYTF. Here the CDR3 DNA reads TGTGCCAGCAGTTTTGGCCACTATGGCTACACCTTC.

This chain links TRBV5-1 with TRBJ2-1; 7 bases line up with TRBD2. The J segment lost 2 bases and the V segment lost 5 bases, leaving 7 bases of the junction unmatched. Germline V CDR1 and CDR2: SGHRS, YFSETQ. This CDR3 region has 15 residues. The CDR3 DNA sequence: TGCGCCAGCAGTCCCCCGGGAGGTACCTACAATGAGCAGTTCTTC. Translating it yields CASSPPGGTYNEQFF.

This chain joins TRBV7-2 and TRBJ2-6; no clear D gene. The CDR3 extends over 15 amino acids. Per the germline V gene, CDR1 is SGHTA and CDR2 is FQGNSA. Trimming took off 6 bases at V and 0 bases at J, with 9 bases between the two ends. CDR3 amino acids: CASSLGNSGANVLTF. The CDR3 DNA reads TGTGCCAGCAGTTTGGGGAACTCTGGGGCCAACGTCCTGACTTTC.